One sample yielded the 2 T cell receptor beta chains listed below, sequenced in a study of blood T cell repertoires in COVID-19. Assay used: immunoSEQ multiplex PCR; TCRdb lists only in-frame clones, some missing. Here the sample spans 200,000 or so clones, approximately 85% being singletons. The specimen was peripheral blood. Every receptor here comes from a man aged 55 to 70 with acute or convalescent COVID-19.

As to this clone: Other nucleotide sequences from this sample produce the same CDR3. The rearrangement links TRBV28 to TRBJ2-7; D might be TRBD2 (6 bases). Trimming stripped 1 base from V and 3 bases from J, with 10 bases between. The length of the CDR3 is 14 residues. Germline CDR1 is MDHEN and CDR2 is SYDVKM. The CDR3 nucleotides read TGTGCCAGCAGTTTATCGCGCGGGGTCTACGAGCAGTACTTC. This sequence encodes CASSLSRGVYEQYF. Supplemented by reference TRBV28 and TRBJ2-7, the full variable domain reads DVKVTQSSRYLVKRTGEKVFLECVQDMDHENMFWYRQDPGLGLRLIYFSYDVKMKEKGDIPEGYSVSREKKERFSLILESASTNQTSMYLCASSLSRGVYEQYFGPGTRLTVT.

This clone was seen only once. The chain joins TRBV28 to TRBJ1-5; possibly TRBD1 for D (5 bases). The CDR3 loop spans 15 amino acids. CDR1 MDHEN and CDR2 SYDVKM come from the germline V gene. Trimming stripped 6 bases from V and 7 bases from J, with 19 bases between. The CDR3 sequence is CASRGGVSGGQPQHF. Written as DNA, the CDR3 is TGTGCCAGCAGGGGGGGGGTTTCTGGCGGGCAGCCCCAGCATTTT.